The clone carrying this T cell receptor beta chain was counted many times. Its antigen is not identified. The CDR3 covers 13 residues. V was pared by 3 bases and J by 0 bases, with 5 bases between. Germline V CDR1 and CDR2: MNHNS, SASEGT. Time point reported: newly diagnosed GD, antithyroid drugs for less than 3 months. From RNA extracted from PBMCs, the TCR library was made. A blood draw put approximately 9 milliliters of peripheral blood into EDTA tubes. This sample was included in a study of regulatory T cells in long-lasting Graves disease. Study-level findings and limits: The study found persistent patients shared more public clonotypes (roughly 2,600) than new patients (966). Accuracy may have been reduced by the small sample size.

Investigators prepared the TCR beta libraries by applying iRepertoire HTBI primers and Arm-PCR of CDR3 regions. Each CDR3 protein gets one entry after TCRdb re-called the multiplex PCR reads with MiXCR. This table holds 250,000 to 300,000 distinct CDR3 sequences, 15% to 20% found once. This same sample was also taken into another study, of T cells in Graves' hyperthyroidism and ophthalmopathy. That work states: Graves' hyperthyroidism was deemed stable given no ophthalmopathy progression within 18 months.

Sequences were derived from peripheral blood mononuclear cells (PBMCs), sampled at new diagnosis, from a patient treated with antithyroid drugs. The receptor was isolated from a woman under 40 with Graves disease. The rearrangement joins TRBV6-1 to TRBJ1-1; D ambiguous. The CDR3 coding sequence is TGTGCCAGCAGTGACGAAATGAACACTGAAGCTTTCTTT. Encoded protein: CASSDEMNTEAFF.